The 13 T cell receptor beta chains reported below all come from one sample, sequenced in a study of T cells of healthy individuals. MiXCR, run by TCRdb on the 5' RACE reads, gives a single entry per CDR3 protein. The table has 60,000 to 70,000 distinct CDR3 sequences, 15% to 20% seen once. Receptor source: a human donor in good health.

This clonotype was observed many times. The chain joins TRBV14 to TRBJ1-3, with D maybe TRBD1 (6 bases). The CDR3 totals 16 residues. Looked up from germline, CDR1 is SGHDN and CDR2 is FVKESK. V was pared by 0 bases and J by 4 bases, with 13 bases between. The CDR3 loop is CASSQDSGTTGNTIYF. CDR3 DNA: TGTGCCAGCAGCCAAGATTCGGGGACAACCGGAAACACCATATATTTT.

This clonotype was observed a handful of times. The genes are TRBV5-1 and TRBJ2-1; D not resolved. V lost 0 bases, J lost 8 bases, and 6 bases lay in between. The CDR3 has 12 residues. Looked up from germline, CDR1 is SGHRS and CDR2 is YFSETQ. CDR3 protein: CASSLAHDEQFF. CDR3 DNA sequence: TGCGCCAGCAGCTTGGCCCACGATGAGCAGTTCTTC.

In this sample, this clonotype turned up a few times. J is TRBJ2-4 and V is TRBV12-3 or TRBV12-4; TRBD2 agrees at 11 bases. With V trimmed by 6 bases and J by 1 base, 2 bases remained unmatched. The CDR3 consists of 15 residues. CDR3 sequence (DNA): TGTGCCAGCAGGGGGACTAGCGGCGCCAAAAACATTCAGTACTTC. It encodes CASRGTSGAKNIQYF.

The chain combines TRBV19 with TRBJ1-2; perhaps TRBD1 as D (6 bases). Germline assignment: CDR1 LNHDA and CDR2 SQIVND (reference sequence). Between the trimmed V and J ends, which lost 10 bases and 1 base, there was a span of 10 bases. The CDR3 totals 12 residues. CDR3 region: CATQDSNYGYTF. The DNA for the CDR3 is TGTGCCACTCAGGACAGTAACTATGGCTACACCTTC.

This clonotype was counted only a few times. The rearrangement uses TRBV18 and TRBJ2-3; D possibly corresponds to TRBD2 (5 bases). V was cut by 3 bases and J by 5 bases, with 15 bases left in between. Germline V lookup: CDR1 KGHSH, CDR2 LQKENI. This CDR3 has 15 residues. The CDR3 here is CASSPSESRRDTQYF. The CDR3, as DNA: TGTGCCAGCTCACCTAGCGAGAGTCGTAGAGATACGCAGTATTTT. Together with reference TRBV18 and TRBJ2-3, the CDR3 gives the full variable domain: NAGVMQNPRHLVRRRGQEARLRCSPMKGHSHVYWYRQLPEEGLKFMVYLQKENIIDESGMPKERFSAEFPKEGPSILRIQQVVRGDSAAYFCASSPSESRRDTQYFGPGTRLTVL.

V and J are TRBV21-1 and TRBJ1-4; TRBD1 is taken as the D call from the table, unchecked against the DNA. TRBV21-1 is designated a pseudogene. The CDR3 contains 13 residues. CDR3 bases: TGTGCCAGCAGCAACGGGACAGCAATGAAACTGTTTTTT. Protein product: CASSNGTAMKLFF.

This clonotype has just a few counts. The genes are TRBV18 and TRBJ2-7; 9 bases map to TRBD1. The CDR3 is 15 residues long. Germline V gene lookup returns CDR1 KGHSH and CDR2 LQKENI. Germline trimming cut 3 bases from V and 3 bases from J; bases unmatched to any gene: 6. CDR3 nucleotide sequence: TGTGCCAGCTCACCCGGACAGGGGACGCTCTACGAGCAGTACTTC. As protein: CASSPGQGTLYEQYF.

This clonotype showed up many times. The J gene is TRBJ1-2, the V gene TRBV19; D ambiguous. Germline V CDR1 and CDR2: LNHDA, SQIVND (reference sequence). Trimming left V 3 bases short and J 4 bases short, with 9 bases between. The CDR3 has 13 residues. The CDR3 coding sequence is TGTGCCAGTAGTATCGCCCACGCCTATGGCTACACCTTC. This gives the protein CASSIAHAYGYTF.

A note on this clonotype: A read error may be the cause here, since a much bigger clone is one base away. The V gene is TRBV5-1, the J gene TRBJ2-3; D is perhaps TRBD2 (6 bases). CDR3 length: 15 amino acids. Germline V CDR1 and CDR2: SGHRS, YFSETQ. CDR3 sequence reads: CVSSLGSGRTDTQYF. CDR3 nucleotide sequence: TGCGTCAGCAGCTTGGGCAGCGGGCGTACAGATACGCAGTATTTT. The full variable domain, rest sourced from reference TRBV5-1 and TRBJ2-3, is KAGVTQTPRYLIKTRGQQVTLSCSPISGHRSVSWYQQTPGQGLQFLFEYFSETQRNKGNFPGRFSGRQFSNSRSEMNVSTLELGDSALYLCVSSLGSGRTDTQYFGPGTRLTVL.

This clonotype was seen ten or more times. This chain connects TRBV29-1 to TRBJ2-5; the D is unclear. The CDR3 consists of 10 residues. CDR1 and CDR2 (germline): SQVTM, ANQGSEA. Trimming removed 4 bases from V and 5 bases from J, with 5 bases in between. The CDR3 region has the DNA TGCAGCGTTGTTTCCGAGACCCAGTACTTC. Its protein product is CSVVSETQYF.

This clonotype was recorded at least ten times. In DNA, the CDR3 is TGTGCCAGCAGTTTTAGGGGCAATGAGCAGTTCTTC. Protein sequence: CASSFRGNEQFF. This chain links TRBV12-3 or TRBV12-4 with TRBJ2-1; D is perhaps TRBD1 (5 bases). The V end lost 3 bases, the J end lost 6 bases, and 6 bases lay between the germline ends. The CDR3 consists of 12 residues.

The J gene is TRBJ2-5, the V gene TRBV7-2, with D perhaps matching TRBD2 (7 bases). Germline V CDR1 and CDR2: SGHTA, FQGNSA. The CDR3 spans 15 residues. V shed 5 bases and J shed 4 bases, with 17 bases lying between them. The CDR3 protein is CASSPDRGARETQYF. CDR3 bases: TGTGCCAGCAGCCCCGACCGGGGGGCCAGAGAGACCCAGTACTTC.

In this sample, this clonotype turned up many times. The V call is TRBV29-1, the J call TRBJ2-7; 7 bases match TRBD1. CDR1 is SQVTM and CDR2 is ANQGSEA in the germline V gene. V lost 4 bases and J lost 1; bases outside the gene matches: 13. CDR3 length: 16 residues. CDR3 sequence reads: CSVVGQESVPSYEQYF. CDR3 bases: TGCAGCGTTGTTGGACAGGAATCAGTTCCATCCTACGAGCAGTACTTC.